This paragraph reports one T cell receptor (beta chain). The antigen remains unidentified. These data originate in a study of cytomegalovirus exposure and HLA in healthy donors. 13 Jbeta primers and 60 Vbeta primers were used for the PCR. Profiling relied on immunoSEQ multiplex PCR, and the TCRdb table lists in-frame clones only, not all of them. This sample's table reports under 200,000 clones. General study points: Most TCR sequences showed up rarely, but some public TCRs showed up in many donors. Most TCR beta V segments were productive about 90% or about 30% of the time in an earlier analysis.

The CDR3 consists of 15 residues. V was shortened by 0 bases and J by 0 bases, with 9 bases between the two germline ends. CDR1 and CDR2 from the germline V gene are SGHRS and YFSETQ. V gene TRBV5-1 combines with J gene TRBJ1-1; weak D call: TRBD1 (5 bases). The sample taken for sequencing was PBMCs. This TCR was recovered from a man aged 25-45 years in good health and CMV-seronegative. CDR3 region: CASSLEEGLNTEAFF. CDR3 coding DNA: TGCGCCAGCAGCTTGGAGGAGGGGTTGAACACTGAAGCTTTCTTT. Full variable domain (rest looked up from reference TRBV5-1 and TRBJ1-1): KAGVTQTPRYLIKTRGQQVTLSCSPISGHRSVSWYQQTPGQGLQFLFEYFSETQRNKGNFPGRFSGRQFSNSRSEMNVSTLELGDSALYLCASSLEEGLNTEAFFGQGTRLTVV.